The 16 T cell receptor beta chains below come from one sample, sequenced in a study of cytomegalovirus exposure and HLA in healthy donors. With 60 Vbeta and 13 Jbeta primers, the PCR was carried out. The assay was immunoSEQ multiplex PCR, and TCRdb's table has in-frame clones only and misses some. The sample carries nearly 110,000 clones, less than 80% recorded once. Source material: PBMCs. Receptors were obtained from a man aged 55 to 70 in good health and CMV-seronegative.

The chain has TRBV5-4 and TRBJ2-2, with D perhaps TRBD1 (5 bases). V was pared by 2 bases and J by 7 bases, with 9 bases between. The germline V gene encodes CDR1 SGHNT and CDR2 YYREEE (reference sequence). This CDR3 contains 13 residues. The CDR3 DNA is TGTGCCAGCAGCTTAACAGGCCTCGGGGAGCTGTTTTTT. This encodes CASSLTGLGELFF. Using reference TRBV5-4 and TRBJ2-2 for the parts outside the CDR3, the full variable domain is ETGVTQSPTHLIKTRGQQVTLRCSSQSGHNTVSWYQQALGQGPQFIFQYYREEENGRGNFPPRFSGLQFPNYSSELNVNALELDDSALYLCASSLTGLGELFFGEGSRLTVL.

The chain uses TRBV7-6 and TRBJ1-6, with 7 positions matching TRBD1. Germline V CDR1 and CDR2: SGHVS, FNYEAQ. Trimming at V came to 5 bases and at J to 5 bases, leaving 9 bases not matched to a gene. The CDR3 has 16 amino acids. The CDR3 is CASSPGQPLNNSPLHF. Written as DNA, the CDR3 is TGTGCCAGCAGCCCGGGACAGCCACTTAATAATTCACCCCTCCACTTT.

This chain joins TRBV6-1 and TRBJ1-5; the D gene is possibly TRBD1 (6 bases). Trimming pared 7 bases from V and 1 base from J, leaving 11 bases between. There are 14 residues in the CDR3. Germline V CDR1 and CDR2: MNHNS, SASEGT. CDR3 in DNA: TGTGCCAGCACCAGGGGTGGAAGCAATCAGCCCCAGCATTTT. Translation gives CASTRGGSNQPQHF.

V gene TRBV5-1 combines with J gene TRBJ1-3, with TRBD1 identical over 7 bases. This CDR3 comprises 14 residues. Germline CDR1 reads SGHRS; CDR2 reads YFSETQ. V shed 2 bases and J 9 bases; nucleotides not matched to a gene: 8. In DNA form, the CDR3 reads TGCGCCAGCAGCTTAACCGGGGGACAGTCCACCATATATTTT. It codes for CASSLTGGQSTIYF.

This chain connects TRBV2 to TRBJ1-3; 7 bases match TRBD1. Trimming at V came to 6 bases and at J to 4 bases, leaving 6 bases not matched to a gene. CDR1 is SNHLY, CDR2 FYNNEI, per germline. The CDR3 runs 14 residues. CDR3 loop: CASRTTGTGNTIYF. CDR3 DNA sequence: TGTGCCAGCAGGACGACAGGGACCGGAAACACCATATATTTT.

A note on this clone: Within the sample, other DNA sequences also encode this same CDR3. CDR3 in amino acids: CASSLRTGSTGELFF. CDR3 DNA sequence: TGTGCCAGCAGCTTACGGACAGGAAGCACCGGGGAGCTGTTTTTT. V usage is TRBV7-6 and J usage is TRBJ2-2; 7 bases map to TRBD1. The germline V gene has CDR1 SGHVS and CDR2 FNYEAQ. This CDR3 region has 15 residues. V lost 2 bases, J lost 4 bases, and 4 bases stayed unmatched. Combining the CDR3 with reference TRBV7-6 and TRBJ2-2 gives the whole variable domain GAGVSQSPRYKVTKRGQDVALRCDPISGHVSLYWYRQALGQGPEFLTYFNYEAQQDKSGLPNDRFSAERPEGSISTLTIQRTEQRDSAMYRCASSLRTGSTGELFFGEGSRLTVL.

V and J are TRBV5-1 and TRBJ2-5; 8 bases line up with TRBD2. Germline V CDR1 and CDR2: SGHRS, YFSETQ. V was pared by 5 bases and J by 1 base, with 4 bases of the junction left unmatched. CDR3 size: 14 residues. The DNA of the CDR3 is TGCGCCAGCAGGGGCGGGGGGTCCCAAGAGACCCAGTACTTC. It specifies CASRGGGSQETQYF.

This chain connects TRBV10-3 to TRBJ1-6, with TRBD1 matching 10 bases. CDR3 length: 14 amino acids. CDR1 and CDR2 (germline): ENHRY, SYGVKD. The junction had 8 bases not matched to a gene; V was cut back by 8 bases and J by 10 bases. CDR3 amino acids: CAIGAGQGTSPLHF. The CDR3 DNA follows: TGTGCCATCGGGGCGGGACAGGGGACCTCACCCCTCCACTTT.

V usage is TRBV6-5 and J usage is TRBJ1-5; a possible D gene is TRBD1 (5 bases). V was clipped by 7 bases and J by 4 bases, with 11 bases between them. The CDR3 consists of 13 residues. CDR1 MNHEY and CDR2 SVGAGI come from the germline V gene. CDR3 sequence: CASTLTENQPQHF. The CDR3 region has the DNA TGTGCCAGCACCTTGACAGAAAATCAGCCCCAGCATTTT.

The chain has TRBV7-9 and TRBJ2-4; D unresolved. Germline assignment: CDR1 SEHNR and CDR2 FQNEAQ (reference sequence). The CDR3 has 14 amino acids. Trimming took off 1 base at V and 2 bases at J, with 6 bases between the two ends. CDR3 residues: CASSLDRTKNIQYF. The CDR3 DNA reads TGTGCCAGCAGCTTAGACAGAACCAAAAACATTCAGTACTTC.

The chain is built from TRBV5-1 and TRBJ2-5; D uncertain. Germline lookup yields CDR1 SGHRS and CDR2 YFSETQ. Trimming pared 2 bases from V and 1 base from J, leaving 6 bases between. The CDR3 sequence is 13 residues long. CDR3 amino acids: CASSLQSQETQYF. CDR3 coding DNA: TGCGCCAGCAGCTTACAGAGCCAAGAGACCCAGTACTTC.

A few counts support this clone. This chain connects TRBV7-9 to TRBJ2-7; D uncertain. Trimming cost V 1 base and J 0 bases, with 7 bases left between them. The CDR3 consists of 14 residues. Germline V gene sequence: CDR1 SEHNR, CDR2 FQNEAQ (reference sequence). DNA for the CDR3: TGTGCCAGCAGCTTAGAGGAGCACTCCTACGAGCAGTACTTC. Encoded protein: CASSLEEHSYEQYF.

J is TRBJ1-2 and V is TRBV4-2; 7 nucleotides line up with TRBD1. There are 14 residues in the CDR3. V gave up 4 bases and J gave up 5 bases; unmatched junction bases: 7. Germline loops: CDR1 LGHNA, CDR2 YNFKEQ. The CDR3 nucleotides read TGTGCCAGCAGCCGGGACAGCCAGGGGTATGGCTACACCTTC. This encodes CASSRDSQGYGYTF.

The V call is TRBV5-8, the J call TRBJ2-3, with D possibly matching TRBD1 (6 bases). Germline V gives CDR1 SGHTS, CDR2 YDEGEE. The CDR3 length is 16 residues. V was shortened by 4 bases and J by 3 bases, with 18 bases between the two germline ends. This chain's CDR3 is CASSPRSGVKTDTQYF. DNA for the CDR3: TGTGCCAGCAGCCCCCGGTCAGGGGTTAAAACAGATACGCAGTATTTT.

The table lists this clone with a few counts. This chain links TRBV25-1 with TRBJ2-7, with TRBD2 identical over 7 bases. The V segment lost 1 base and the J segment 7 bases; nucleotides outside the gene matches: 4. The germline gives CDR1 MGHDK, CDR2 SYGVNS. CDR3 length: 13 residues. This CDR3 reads CASSELSGGEQYF. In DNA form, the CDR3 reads TGTGCCAGCAGTGAATTATCGGGGGGTGAGCAGTACTTC.

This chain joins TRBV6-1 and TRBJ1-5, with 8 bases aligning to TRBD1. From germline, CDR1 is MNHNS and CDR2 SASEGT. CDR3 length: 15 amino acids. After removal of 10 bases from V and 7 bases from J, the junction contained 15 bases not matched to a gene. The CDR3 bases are TGTGCCACCACATTGATGACAGGGGTTGAGCAGCCCCAGCATTTT. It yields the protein CATTLMTGVEQPQHF.